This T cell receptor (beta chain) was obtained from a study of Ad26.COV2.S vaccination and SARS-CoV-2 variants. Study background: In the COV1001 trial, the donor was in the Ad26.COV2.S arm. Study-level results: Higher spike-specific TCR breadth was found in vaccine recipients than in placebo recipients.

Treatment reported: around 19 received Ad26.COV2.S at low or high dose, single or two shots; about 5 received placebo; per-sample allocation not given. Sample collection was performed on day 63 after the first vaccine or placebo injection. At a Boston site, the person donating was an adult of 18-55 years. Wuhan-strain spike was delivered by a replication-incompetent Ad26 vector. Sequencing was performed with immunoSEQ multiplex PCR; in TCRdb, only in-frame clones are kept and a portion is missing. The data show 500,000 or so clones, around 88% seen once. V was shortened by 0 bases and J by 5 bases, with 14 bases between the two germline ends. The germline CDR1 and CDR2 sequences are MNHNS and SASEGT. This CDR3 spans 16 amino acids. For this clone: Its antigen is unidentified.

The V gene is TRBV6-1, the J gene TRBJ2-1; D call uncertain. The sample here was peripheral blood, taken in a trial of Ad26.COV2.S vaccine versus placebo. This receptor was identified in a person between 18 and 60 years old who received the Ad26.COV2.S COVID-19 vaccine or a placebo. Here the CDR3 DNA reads TGTGCCAGCAGTGAAGCTGGTTGGGTGACCAACAATGAGCAGTTCTTC. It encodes CASSEAGWVTNNEQFF.